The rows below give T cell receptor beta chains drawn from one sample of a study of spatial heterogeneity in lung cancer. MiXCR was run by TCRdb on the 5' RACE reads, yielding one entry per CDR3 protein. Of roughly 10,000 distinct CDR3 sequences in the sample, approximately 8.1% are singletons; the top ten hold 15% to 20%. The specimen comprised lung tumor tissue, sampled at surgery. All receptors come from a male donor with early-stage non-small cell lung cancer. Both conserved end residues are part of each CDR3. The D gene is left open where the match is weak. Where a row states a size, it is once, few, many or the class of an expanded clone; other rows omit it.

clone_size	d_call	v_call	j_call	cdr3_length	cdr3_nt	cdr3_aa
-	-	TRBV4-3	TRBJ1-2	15	TGCGCCAGCAGCCAAGATTACAGACCTAACTATGGCTACACCTTC	CASSQDYRPNYGYTF
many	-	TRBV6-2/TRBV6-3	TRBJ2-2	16	TGTGCCAGCAGGACCCACTGGACACCGAACACCGGGGAGCTGTTTTTT	CASRTHWTPNTGELFF
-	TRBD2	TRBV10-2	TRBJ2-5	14	TGCGCCAGCACGGGACTAGCGGGAGCGGAGACCCAGTACTTC	CASTGLAGAETQYF
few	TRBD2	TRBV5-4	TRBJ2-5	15	TGTGCCAGCAGTCGCCCCGGGACTAGACAAGAGACCCAGTACTTC	CASSRPGTRQETQYF
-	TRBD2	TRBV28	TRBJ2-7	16	TGTGCCAGCAGTTCCCGTCTAGCGGCCTTCACCTACGAGCAGTACTTC	CASSSRLAAFTYEQYF
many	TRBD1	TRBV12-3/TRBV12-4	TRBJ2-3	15	TGTGCCAGCAACCAACGACAGGGGCCGGGGGATACGCAGTATTTT	CASNQRQGPGDTQYF
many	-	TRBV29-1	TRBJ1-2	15	TGCAGCGTCCCCGGGACGGGCAGGGATTACTATGGCTACACCTTC	CSVPGTGRDYYGYTF
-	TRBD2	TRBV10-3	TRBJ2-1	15	TGTGCCATCACAGCTAGCGGTAGCTCCTACAATGAGCAGTTCTTC	CAITASGSSYNEQFF
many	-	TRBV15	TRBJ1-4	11	TGTGCCACCAGAGGCAGTGAAAAACTGTTTTTT	CATRGSEKLFF
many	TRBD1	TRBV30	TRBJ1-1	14	TGTGCCTGGAGTGGGGACAGTGGGCGTACTGAAGCTTTCTTT	CAWSGDSGRTEAFF
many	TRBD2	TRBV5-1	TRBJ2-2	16	TGCGCCAGCAGCCTCCTAGCGGGGGGCCGCACCGGGGAGCTGTTTTTT	CASSLLAGGRTGELFF
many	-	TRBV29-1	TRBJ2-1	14	TGCAGCGTCGCTAGGGGCAGCTCCTACAATGAGCAGTTCTTC	CSVARGSSYNEQFF
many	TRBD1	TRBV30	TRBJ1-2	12	TGTGCCTGGAGTCCGGGACAGGGCGGCTACACCTTC	CAWSPGQGGYTF
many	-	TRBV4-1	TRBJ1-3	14	TGCGCCAGCAGCCCCTCAGGGGCTGGAAACACCATATATTTT	CASSPSGAGNTIYF
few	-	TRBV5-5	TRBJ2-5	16	TGTGCCAGCAGCCGGGGGAAGGGTGGACTGCAAGAGACCCAGTACTTC	CASSRGKGGLQETQYF
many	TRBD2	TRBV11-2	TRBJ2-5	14	TGTGCCAGCAGCTTACTAGCGGGGTTGGAGACCCAGTACTTC	CASSLLAGLETQYF
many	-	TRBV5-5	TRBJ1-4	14	TGTGCCAGCACCACCGGGACTCGGTTTGAAAAACTGTTTTTT	CASTTGTRFEKLFF
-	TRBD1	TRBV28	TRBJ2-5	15	TGTGCCAGCAGTTCGGACAGGGAAAGGCAAGAGACCCAGTACTTC	CASSSDRERQETQYF
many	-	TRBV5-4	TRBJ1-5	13	TGTGCCAGCAGCCCCGGGCCGTATCAGCCCCAGCATTTT	CASSPGPYQPQHF
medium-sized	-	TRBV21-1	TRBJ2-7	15	TGTGCCAGCAGCAAAGTAGGCAGCTACTCCTACGAGCAGTACTTC	CASSKVGSYSYEQYF
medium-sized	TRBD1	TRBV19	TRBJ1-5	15	TGTGCCAGTAGTATGCGGGACAGCTGGAATCAGCCCCAGCATTTT	CASSMRDSWNQPQHF
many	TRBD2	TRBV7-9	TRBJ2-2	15	TGTGCCAGCAGCTATGGACTAGCGGGAAACGGGGAGCTGTTTTTT	CASSYGLAGNGELFF
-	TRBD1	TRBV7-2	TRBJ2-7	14	TGTGCCAGCAGCTTCCGACAGGGGGACTACGAGCAGTACTTC	CASSFRQGDYEQYF
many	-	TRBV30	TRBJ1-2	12	TGTGCCTGGAGCGCCACTACCCGGAGCTACACCTTC	CAWSATTRSYTF
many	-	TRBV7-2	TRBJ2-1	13	TGTGCCAGCAGCTCGGCCCTGGGCAGTGAGCAGTTCTTC	CASSSALGSEQFF
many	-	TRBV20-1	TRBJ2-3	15	TGCAGTGCTAGTCAACTCGCCTCGGGCACAGATACGCAGTATTTT	CSASQLASGTDTQYF
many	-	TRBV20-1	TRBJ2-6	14	TGCAGTGCTAGAGACAGGGACGGGGCCAACGTCCTGACTTTC	CSARDRDGANVLTF
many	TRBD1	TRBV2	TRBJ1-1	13	TGTGCCAGCACCAGGGACAGGAACACTGAAGCTTTCTTT	CASTRDRNTEAFF
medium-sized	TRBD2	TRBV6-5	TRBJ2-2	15	TGTGCCAGCAGTTACGAGTCTAGCGGCACCGGGGAGCTGTTTTTT	CASSYESSGTGELFF
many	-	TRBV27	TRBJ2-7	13	TGTGCCAGCATGTCCCTAGCCCCCTACGAGCAGTACTTC	CASMSLAPYEQYF
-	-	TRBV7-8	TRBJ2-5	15	TGTGCCAGCAGCTCTACCCCATGGGGCAAAGAGACCCAGTACTTC	CASSSTPWGKETQYF
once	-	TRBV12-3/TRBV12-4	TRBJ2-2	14	TGTGCCAGCAGTGCCCTAGCGAACACCGGGGAGCTGTTTTTT	CASSALANTGELFF
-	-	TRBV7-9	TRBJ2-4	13	TGTGCCAGCAGCTTAGCTGCGGGAAACATTCAGTACTTC	CASSLAAGNIQYF
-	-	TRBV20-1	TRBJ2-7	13	TGCAGTGCCTTACGGGACGGCAAATACGAGCAGTACTTC	CSALRDGKYEQYF
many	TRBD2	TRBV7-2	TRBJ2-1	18	TGTGCCAGCAGCTTAGTACTCACCCGGGGGGGCTCCTACAATGAGCAGTTCTTC	CASSLVLTRGGSYNEQFF
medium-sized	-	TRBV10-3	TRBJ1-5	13	TGTGCCATCAGTGATGGCAGCAATCAGCCCCAGCATTTT	CAISDGSNQPQHF
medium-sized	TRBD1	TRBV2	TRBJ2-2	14	TGTGCCAGCAAGTGGACAGGGAACGACGGGGAGCTGTTTTTT	CASKWTGNDGELFF
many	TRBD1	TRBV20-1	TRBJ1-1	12	TGCAGTGCTCTGGACAGGGGGCAAAGAGCTTTCTTT	CSALDRGQRAFF
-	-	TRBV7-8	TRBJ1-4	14	TGTGCCAGCAGCTTATCCGGGTATAATGAAAAACTGTTTTTT	CASSLSGYNEKLFF
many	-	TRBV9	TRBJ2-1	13	TGTGCCAGCAGCACGGAGGGGGTAGGTGAGCAGTTCTTC	CASSTEGVGEQFF
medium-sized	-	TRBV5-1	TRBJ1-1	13	TGCGCCAGCAGCCTGGACACCAACACTGAAGCTTTCTTT	CASSLDTNTEAFF
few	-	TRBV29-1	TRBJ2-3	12	TGCAGCTCCGAGGAGGGCGCAGATACGCAGTATTTT	CSSEEGADTQYF
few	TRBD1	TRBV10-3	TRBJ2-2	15	TGTGCCATCAGTGAGGGACAGGGAAGGACCGGGGAGCTGTTTTTT	CAISEGQGRTGELFF
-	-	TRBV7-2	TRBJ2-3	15	TGTGCCAGCAGCTTAATGACTAAATACACAGATACGCAGTATTTT	CASSLMTKYTDTQYF
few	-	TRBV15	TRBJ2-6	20	TGTGCCACCAGCAGAGATTGGGCCGGAGATTGGTCTTCTGGGGCCAACGTCCTGACTTTC	CATSRDWAGDWSSGANVLTF
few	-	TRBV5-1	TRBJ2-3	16	TGCGCCAGCAGCTTGGAGGCCGGCAGGGTAGCGGATACGCAGTATTTT	CASSLEAGRVADTQYF
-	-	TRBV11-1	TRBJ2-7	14	TGTGCCAGCAGCTTAGATGCACAAATCTACGAGCAGTACTTC	CASSLDAQIYEQYF
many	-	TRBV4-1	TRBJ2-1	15	TGCGCCAGCAGCCAAGATCCAGCAGATTACAATGAGCAGTTCTTC	CASSQDPADYNEQFF
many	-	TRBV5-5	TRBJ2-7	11	TGTGCCAGCAGCTATAGCTACGAGCAGTACTTC	CASSYSYEQYF
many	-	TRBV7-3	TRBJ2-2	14	TGTGCCACCTCTCAGGGGCCTAACACCGGGGAGCTGTTTTTT	CATSQGPNTGELFF
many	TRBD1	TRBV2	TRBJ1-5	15	TGTGCCAGCAGTGAGGGACAGGGTAAAGGCCAGCCCCAGCATTTT	CASSEGQGKGQPQHF